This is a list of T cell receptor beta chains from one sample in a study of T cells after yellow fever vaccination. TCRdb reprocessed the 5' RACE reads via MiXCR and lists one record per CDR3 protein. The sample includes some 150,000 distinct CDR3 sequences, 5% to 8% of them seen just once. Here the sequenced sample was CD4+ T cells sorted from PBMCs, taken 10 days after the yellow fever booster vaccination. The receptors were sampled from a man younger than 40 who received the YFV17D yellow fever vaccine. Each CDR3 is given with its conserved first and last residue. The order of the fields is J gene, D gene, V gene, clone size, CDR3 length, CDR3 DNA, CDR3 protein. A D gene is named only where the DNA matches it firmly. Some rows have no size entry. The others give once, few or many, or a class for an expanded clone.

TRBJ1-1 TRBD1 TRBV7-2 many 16 TGTGCCAGCAGCACCGGACAGGCTCCTATTGGCACTGAAGCTTTCTTT CASSTGQAPIGTEAFF
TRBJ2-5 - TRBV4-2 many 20 TGTGCCAGCAGCCAAGGTTACTACGGGACTCTCTTGGGGGCCCAAGAGACCCAGTACTTC CASSQGYYGTLLGAQETQYF
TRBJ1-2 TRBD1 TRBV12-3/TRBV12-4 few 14 TGTGCCAGCAGTAACAGGGGCGCCGACTATGGCTACACCTTC CASSNRGADYGYTF
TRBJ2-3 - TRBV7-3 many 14 TGTGCCAGCAGCTTAAGCAGGGGTGCAGATACGCAGTATTTT CASSLSRGADTQYF
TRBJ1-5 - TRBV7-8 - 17 TGTGCCAGCAGCGCCCCGTATGAGGGTTCGGGCAATCAGCCCCAGCATTTT CASSAPYEGSGNQPQHF
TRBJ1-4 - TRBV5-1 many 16 TGCGCCAGCAGCTTGGCCGGTGGATCTAATAATGAAAAACTGTTTTTT CASSLAGGSNNEKLFF
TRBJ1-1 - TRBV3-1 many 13 TGTGCCAGCAGCCAAAACCAAGGGGACGTAGCTTTCTTT CASSQNQGDVAFF
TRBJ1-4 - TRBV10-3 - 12 TGTGCCATCAGTGAGTCGCGAGAAAAACTGTTTTTT CAISESREKLFF
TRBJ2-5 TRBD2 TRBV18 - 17 TGTGCCAGCTCACAACTAGCGGGAGGGCCCCTCCAAGAGACCCAGTACTTC CASSQLAGGPLQETQYF
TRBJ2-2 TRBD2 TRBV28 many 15 TGTGCCAGCAGCACTAGCGGATATAACACCGGGGAGCTGTTTTTT CASSTSGYNTGELFF
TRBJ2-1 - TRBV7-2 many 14 TGTGCCAGCACCCAAGGGCGGATCGGTAATGAGCAGTTCTTC CASTQGRIGNEQFF
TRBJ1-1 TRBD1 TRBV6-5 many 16 TGTGCCAGCAGACTCGACAGGGCACCGATGAACACTGAAGCTTTCTTT CASRLDRAPMNTEAFF
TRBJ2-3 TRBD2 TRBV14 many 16 TGTGCCAGCAGCCCTGGACTAGCGGGAGGGTTGGATACGCAGTATTTT CASSPGLAGGLDTQYF
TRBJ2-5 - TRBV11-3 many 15 TGTGCCAGCAGCCCCAACGGACAGCCTCAGGAGACCCAGTACTTC CASSPNGQPQETQYF
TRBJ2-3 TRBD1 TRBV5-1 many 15 TGCGCCAGCAGCACGGGACAGAGGGTCACAGATACGCAGTATTTT CASSTGQRVTDTQYF
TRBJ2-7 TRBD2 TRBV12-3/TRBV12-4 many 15 TGTGCCAGCAGTTTAAGGGCTAGCGGATCCTACGAGCAGTACTTC CASSLRASGSYEQYF
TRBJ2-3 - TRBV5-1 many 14 TGCGCCAGCCAAGACCCAACTAGCACAGATACGCAGTATTTT CASQDPTSTDTQYF
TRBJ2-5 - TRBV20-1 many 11 TGCAGTGCCCAATCCGGAGAGACCCAGTACTTC CSAQSGETQYF
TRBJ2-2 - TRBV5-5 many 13 TGTGCCAGCAGCTTGGGGGAGCTACTAAAGCTGTTTTTT CASSLGELLKLFF
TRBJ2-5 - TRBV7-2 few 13 TGTGCCAGCAGCTTAAGGTCGGGAGAGACCCAGTACTTC CASSLRSGETQYF
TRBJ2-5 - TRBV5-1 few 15 TGCGCCAGCAGCCCGTTAACAGGGCCTGGAGAGACCCAGTACTTC CASSPLTGPGETQYF
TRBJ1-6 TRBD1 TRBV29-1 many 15 TGCAGCGTTACGACCGGGACAGGCAATAATTCACCCCTCCACTTT CSVTTGTGNNSPLHF
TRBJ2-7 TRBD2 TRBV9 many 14 TGTGCCAGCAGCCAGGGACTAGCGGGAGACGAGCAGTACTTC CASSQGLAGDEQYF
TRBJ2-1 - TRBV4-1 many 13 TGCGCCAGCAGCCAAGTAATATCCAATGAGCAGTTCTTC CASSQVISNEQFF
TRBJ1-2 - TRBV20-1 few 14 TGCAGTGCGGGATCCAGGGATGGGTCGGTCGGCTACACCTTC CSAGSRDGSVGYTF
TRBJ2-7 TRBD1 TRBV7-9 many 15 TGTGCCAGCAGCTTAGGTCCGGACAGGGGTTACGAGCAGTACTTC CASSLGPDRGYEQYF
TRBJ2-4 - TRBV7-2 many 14 TGTGCCAGCAGCTTAGACCCAGCCAAAAACATTCAGTACTTC CASSLDPAKNIQYF
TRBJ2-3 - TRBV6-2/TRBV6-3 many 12 TGTGCCAGCAGTCCCCGATGGGATACGCAGTATTTT CASSPRWDTQYF
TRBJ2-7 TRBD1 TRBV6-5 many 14 TGTGCCAGCAGACAAACAGGGGGATCGTACGAGCAGTACTTC CASRQTGGSYEQYF